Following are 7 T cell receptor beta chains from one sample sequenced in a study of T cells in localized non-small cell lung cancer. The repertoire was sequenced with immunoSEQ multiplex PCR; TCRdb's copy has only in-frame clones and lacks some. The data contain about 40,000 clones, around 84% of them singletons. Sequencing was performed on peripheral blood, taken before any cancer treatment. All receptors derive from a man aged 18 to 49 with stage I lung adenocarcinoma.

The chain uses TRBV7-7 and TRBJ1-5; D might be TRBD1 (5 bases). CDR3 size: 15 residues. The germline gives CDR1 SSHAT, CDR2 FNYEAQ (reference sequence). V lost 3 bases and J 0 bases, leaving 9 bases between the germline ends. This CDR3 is CASSFDSYSNQPQHF. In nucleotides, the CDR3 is TGTGCCAGCAGCTTCGACAGTTATAGCAATCAGCCCCAGCATTTT.

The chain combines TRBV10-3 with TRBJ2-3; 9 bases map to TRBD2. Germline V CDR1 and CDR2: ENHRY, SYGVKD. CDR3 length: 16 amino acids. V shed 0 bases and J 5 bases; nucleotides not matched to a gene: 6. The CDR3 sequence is CAISESGTSSVDTQYF. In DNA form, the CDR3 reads TGTGCCATCAGTGAGTCTGGGACTAGCTCCGTAGATACGCAGTATTTT.

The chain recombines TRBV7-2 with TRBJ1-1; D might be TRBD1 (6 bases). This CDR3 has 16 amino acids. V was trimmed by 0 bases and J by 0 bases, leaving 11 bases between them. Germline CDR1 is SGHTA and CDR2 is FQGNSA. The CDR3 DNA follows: TGTGCCAGCAGCTTAGCAGGGGGGAACATGAACACTGAAGCTTTCTTT. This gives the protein CASSLAGGNMNTEAFF. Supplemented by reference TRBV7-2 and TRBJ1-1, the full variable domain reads GAGVSQSPSNKVTEKGKDVELRCDPISGHTALYWYRQSLGQGLEFLIYFQGNSAPDKSGLPSDRFSAERTGGSVSTLTIQRTQQEDSAVYLCASSLAGGNMNTEAFFGQGTRLTVV.

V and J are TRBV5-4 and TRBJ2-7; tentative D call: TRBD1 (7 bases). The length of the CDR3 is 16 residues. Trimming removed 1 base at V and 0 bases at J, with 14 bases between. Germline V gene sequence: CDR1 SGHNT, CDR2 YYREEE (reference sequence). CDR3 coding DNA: TGTGCCAGCAGCTTGCTGCAGGGGGGAGGCTCCTACGAGCAGTACTTC. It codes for CASSLLQGGGSYEQYF.

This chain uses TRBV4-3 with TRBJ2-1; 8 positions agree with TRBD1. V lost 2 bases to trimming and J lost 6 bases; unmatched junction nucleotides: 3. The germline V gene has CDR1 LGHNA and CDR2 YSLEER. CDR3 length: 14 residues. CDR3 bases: TGCGCCAGCAGCCAATATACAGGGGGCAATGAGCAGTTCTTC. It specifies CASSQYTGGNEQFF.

CDR3 protein: CASSLGGGSYEQYF. The CDR3 bases are TGTGCCAGCAGTTTAGGTGGGGGTAGCTACGAGCAGTACTTC. The chain uses TRBV28 and TRBJ2-7; D is possibly TRBD1 or TRBD2 (5 bases each). The V gene's germline CDR1 is MDHEN and CDR2 SYDVKM. V lost 2 bases to trimming and J lost 3 bases, with 11 bases between them. The CDR3 is made up of 14 amino acids.

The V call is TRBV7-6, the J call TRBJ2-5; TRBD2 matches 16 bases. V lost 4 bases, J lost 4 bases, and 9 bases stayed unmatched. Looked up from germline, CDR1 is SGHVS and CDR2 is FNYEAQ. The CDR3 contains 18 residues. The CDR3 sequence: CASSSPGTSGGAGETQYF. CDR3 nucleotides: TGTGCCAGCAGCTCCCCCGGGACTAGCGGGGGGGCGGGAGAGACCCAGTACTTC. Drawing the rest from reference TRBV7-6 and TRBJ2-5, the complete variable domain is GAGVSQSPRYKVTKRGQDVALRCDPISGHVSLYWYRQALGQGPEFLTYFNYEAQQDKSGLPNDRFSAERPEGSISTLTIQRTEQRDSAMYRCASSSPGTSGGAGETQYFGPGTRLLVL.